Described below is a single T cell receptor beta chain sequence and its context. Its antigen remains undetermined. The record has no base qualities; no much larger clone is one base away. For this chain, trimming is 6 bases at the V end and 7 bases at the J end, and the number of junction bases without a gene match is 5. The cysteine opens and the phenylalanine closes a CDR3 of 14 amino acids. Solely the CDR3 DNA is kept, with 42 bases framed from the first base. Looking up the germline V gene yields CDR1 MNHEY and CDR2 SVGAGI. These data originate in a study of cytomegalovirus exposure and HLA in healthy donors (dated by TCRdb to 2017 to 2019). Concerning the study at large: According to an earlier analysis of 587 of the donors, some 180 million T cells yielded 120 million or so unique TCR beta sequences and around 280 Gb of sequence data. Approximately 330 gigabases of sequencing data and approximately 92 million unique TCR sequences made up an early release that covered 500 to 700 HLA-typed donors. Of the roughly 410 genotyped donors, more than 75% were placed in the genetic ancestry cluster associated with self-reported Caucasian donors. The study aimed to test whether cataloging public T cell receptors could reveal signatures of past pathogen exposure. Using immunosequencing, the study profiled T cell repertoires from 500 to 800 subjects and related those repertoires to cytomegalovirus serostatus. Besides the first cohort of approximately 670 subjects, a separate validation cohort made up of over 100 different subjects was used. High-throughput TCR immunosequencing, statistical association of individual TCRs with disease status, and machine learning were combined to predict cytomegalovirus infection status. A later analysis re-examined previously published TCR beta repertoires from just over 650 donors and added high-resolution HLA genotyping to investigate patterns of TCR occurrence. In the later analysis, no new phenotypic data were used to find candidate immune exposures; instead, reliance was placed on TCR beta sequences and their occurrence across donors. To decide whether each TCR beta V gene segment behaved as functional or pseudogenic, an earlier analysis of some 570 of the donors relied on high-throughput TCR beta sequencing. Donor age, sex, ethnicity and CMV serostatus were compiled together with the repertoire data. A later genetic analysis took genome-wide SNP genotypes for about 65% of the roughly 670 donors and used that subset as a discovery cohort. Every discovery cohort repertoire had been produced on one sequencing platform. HLA typing covered class I and class II loci at four-digit resolution. Typing coverage varied by locus: roughly 629-630 donors for A, B, C, DRB1 and DQB1; about 520 for DQA1; approximately 610 for DPA1; around 450 for DPB1. Because of strong linkage in the cohort, four to six DR-DQ haplotypes were treated as single units for association and clustering. Among around 400 genotyped donors of the cohort, an average of roughly 240,000 unique TCR beta nucleotide sequences were sequenced per donor, around 18% of them non-productive.

Points the paper makes about the study in general: A later analysis found that HLA-associated TCR beta chains were more clonally expanded and had lower generation probabilities than equally common non-associated chains. Several of the top co-occurrence clusters appeared to be linked to parvovirus B19, influenza, CMV and Epstein-Barr virus, according to a later analysis. V-gene and J-gene trimming of TCR beta chains was associated with a missense DCLRE1C variant in a later genetic analysis, and the association was replicated in an independent cohort. Broadly in line with IMGT annotations, most TCR beta V segments showed up in productive rearrangements about 90% or about 30% of the time in an earlier analysis of 450 to 600 of the donors. Because the 87-base-pair reads could not distinguish some IMGT-functional V segments, including TRBV6-2 and TRBV6-3, those segments were excluded. The sequencing pipeline was judged likely to have produced a cluster of highly shared sequence variants as a technical artifact. In this cohort, only TCR beta chains were sequenced, and detectable features were limited by the absence of alpha or paired-chain data. CMV serostatus was the only immune exposure information available for the cohort. It was suggested by the authors that the approach could potentially be generalized to other disease states and immunological phenotypes. Because HLA typing was missing for some donors at each locus, association tests included only the typed subset. Presence/absence analyses assumed roughly uniform sequencing depth across donors, an assumption that may not hold. Because counts were too low, approximately 15 rarely observed V segments, including chromosome 9 orphons, were excluded from the earlier analysis of under 650 of the donors. A further reported finding was that TCR beta sequences accurately predicted the HLA-A and HLA-B alleles for most subjects in the first cohort. According to a later analysis, most CMV-associated TCR beta chains appeared to be HLA-restricted, and the HLA associations seemed to be driven largely by CMV exposure. In both the original and validation cohorts, the classifier was reported to diagnose cytomegalovirus status with high specificity and sensitivity. Linkage disequilibrium might explain the correlated functional status among segregating V segments, but an unknown experimental factor could not be excluded. In vitro tests confirmed that a few of the cytomegalovirus-associated TCR beta chains recognize cytomegalovirus antigens. According to a later genetic analysis, donors in an Asian-associated ancestry cluster had fewer N-insertions in productive TCRs than the roughly 700-donor mean. In the study, some 180 TCR beta chains were listed as associated with cytomegalovirus. At a false discovery rate of 0.05, a later analysis linked about 17,000 TCR beta sequences to specific HLA alleles. According to a later analysis, TCR association rates differed among HLA loci, with DRB1 alleles showing the most associated TCRs and HLA-C alleles showing the fewest. Strong co-occurrence of HLA alleles, especially DR and DQ, made assigning TCR associations to individual alleles difficult. Most TCR sequences were observed very rarely across donors, whereas some public TCRs were present in many individuals.

The method behind the library was the immunoSEQ multiplex PCR assay. The multiplex PCR relied on a mix of 60 forward primers for TCR Vbeta segments and 13 reverse primers for TCR Jbeta segments. The CDR3 region of rearranged TCR beta genes was amplified from genomic DNA by a multiplex PCR assay. The amplified TCR beta libraries were sequenced on the Illumina HiSeq System as 87-base-pair reads. Turning to the authors' computational methods: In a later analysis, 80 million or so unique TCR beta chains were counted across the approximately 640 repertoires, and roughly 11 million of these chains were shared by at least two donors. To remove PCR and sequencing errors, raw reads were error-corrected and collapsed into unique sequences using a nearest-neighbor algorithm that merged closely related sequences. Alignment of CDR3 sequences to IMGT reference sequences was used to assign V, D and J gene segments. Each retained sequence needed at least a six-nucleotide match to both a V gene segment and a J gene segment. A rearrangement counted as productive if the CDR3 had no stop codons and remained in frame with V and J, and every other rearrangement counted as non-productive. CDR3 was defined by IMGT convention, running from the second conserved V-encoded cysteine to the conserved J-encoded phenylalanine. Sequences without an unambiguous match to a single V gene segment were excluded from the earlier analysis of about 640 of the donors. In an earlier analysis of roughly 600 of the donors, a V segment was called functional when productive rearrangements were above 56.7%, and segregating when the standard deviation between donors exceeded 5%. To diagnose cytomegalovirus status from the catalog of TCR beta chain sequences, a statistical classification framework was built. In a later analysis, TCR nucleotide sequences were compared against IMGT/GENE-DB human TR gene sequences so that V and J genes could be assigned. In a later analysis, CDR3 sequences and most-parsimonious VDJ recombination scenarios were assigned using the TCRdist pipeline. A later analysis defined each TCR beta chain by its CDR3 amino acid sequence plus V-gene family, and excluded reads lacking a unique V-gene family. As a way to deal with suspected cross-contamination and a sequencing artifact, a later analysis dropped hundreds of nucleotide sequences that were highly shared and had low generation probability. A later analysis calculated a clonal expansion index for each public chain from normalized within-repertoire ranks of inferred template counts. In a later analysis, generation probabilities were computed with a VDJ recombination model fitted to out-of-frame rearrangements, and the resulting probabilities were checked against IGoR. In a later analysis, TCR-TCR, TCR-HLA and TCR-CMV co-occurrence was scored with hypergeometric tests, and a repertoire-size bias correction was applied to TCR pairs. In a later analysis, false discovery rates were estimated by permuting HLA or CMV assignments 20 times. In a later analysis, co-occurring TCRs were grouped using DBSCAN, with TCRdist sequence similarity added in when clustering inside HLA-allele-positive subsets. Repertoires with fewer than 30,000 or more than 120,000 public chains, plus five repertoires with anomalous nucleotide sharing, were excluded from co-occurrence clustering. The source is immuneACCESS, and TCRdb retained only in-frame sequences with V and J called. Part of the clones is not carried over; for the studies checked, unresolved V genes explain less than half of this, and the remainder is unexplained. The V and J calls and clone size are taken from that table; D and trimming were inferred from the DNA. Within this sample are approximately 100,000 clones, with about 75% of them counted one time only. Of the sample, 9.5% to 15% falls within the top ten clones.

The cohort was made up of around 720 healthy bone marrow donors. At the time of sampling, every cohort member was nominally healthy, though immune exposures that went unrecorded were likely present. The donor was CMV seropositive and belonged to the group of some 290 seropositive cohort members. A peripheral blood sample was collected from each donor, and TCR beta sequencing was performed on peripheral blood mononuclear cells. The Qiagen DNeasy Blood Extraction Kit was used to extract genomic DNA from the blood cell samples. The chain is assembled from TRBV6-5 and TRBJ1-5, and TRBD1 aligns with 11 junction nucleotides. Sequencing used PBMCs. The clonotype was recovered from a woman between 35 and 50 years old in good health and CMV-seropositive. The CDR3: CASRQDRGRQPQHF. At the DNA level, the sequence is TGTGCCAGCAGACAGGACAGGGGGCGACAGCCCCAGCATTTT.